This T cell receptor beta chain came from a study of blood T cells in healthy people across ages. Study in general: About one barcoded beta molecule was captured per two T cells (by template switching).

Remarks on this clonotype: Its target is not known.

General study findings and limits: Researchers judged that diversity estimates from one million T cells fell short of true values. Since the PBMCs were unsorted, naive and antigen-experienced cells could not be conclusively compared.

A second about 7 to 11 cycle PCR used barcoded and J-beta primers. TCRdb fed the 5' RACE reads into MiXCR, producing one record per CDR3 protein. This table holds about 1.6 million distinct CDR3 sequences, 30% to 35% found once. The CDR3 has 16 residues. V was pared by 0 bases and J by 0 bases, with 12 bases between. CDR1 and CDR2 from the germline V gene are SGHTA and FQGTGA. The sample, approximately 11 milliliters of peripheral blood, was drawn from each donor. The chain joins TRBV7-3 to TRBJ2-7; no clear D gene. The sequenced material came from blood. This sequence originates from a woman aged 25 to 39 in good health. The CDR3 nucleotides read TGTGCCAGCAGCTTAACCGGTTCGACCAGCTCCTACGAGCAGTACTTC. Encoded protein: CASSLTGSTSSYEQYF. Variable domain in full (rest from reference TRBV7-3 and TRBJ2-7): GAGVSQTPSNKVTEKGKYVELRCDPISGHTALYWYRQSLGQGPEFLIYFQGTGAADDSGLPNDRFFAVRPEGSVSTLKIQRTERGDSAVYLCASSLTGSTSSYEQYFGPGTRLTVT.